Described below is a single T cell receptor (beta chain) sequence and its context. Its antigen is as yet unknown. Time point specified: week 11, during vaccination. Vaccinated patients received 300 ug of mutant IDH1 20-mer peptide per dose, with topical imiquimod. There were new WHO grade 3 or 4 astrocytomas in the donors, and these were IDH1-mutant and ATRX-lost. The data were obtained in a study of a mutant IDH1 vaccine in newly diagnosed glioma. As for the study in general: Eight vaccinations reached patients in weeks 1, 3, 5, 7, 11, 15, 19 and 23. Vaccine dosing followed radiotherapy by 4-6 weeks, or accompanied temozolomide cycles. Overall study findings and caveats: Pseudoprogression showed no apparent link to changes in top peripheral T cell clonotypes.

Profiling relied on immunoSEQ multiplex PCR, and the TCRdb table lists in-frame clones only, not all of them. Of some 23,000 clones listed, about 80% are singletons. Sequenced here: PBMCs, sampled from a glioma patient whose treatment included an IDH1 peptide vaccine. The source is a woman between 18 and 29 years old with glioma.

The CDR3 DNA reads TGTGCCAGCAGCTTTATCCCGGGACAGGCTTACAATGAGCAGTTCTTC. Its translation is CASSFIPGQAYNEQFF. The gene calls are TRBV5-6 and TRBJ2-1; 8 nucleotides match TRBD1. The ends lost 2 bases at V and 4 bases at J; junction bases unmatched: 8. Germline values: CDR1 SGHDT, CDR2 YYEEEE. The CDR3 covers 16 residues.